The 29 T cell receptor beta chains below were found in one sample sequenced in a study of cytomegalovirus exposure and HLA in healthy donors. The PCR employed 60 Vbeta primers together with 13 Jbeta primers. The table came from immunoSEQ multiplex PCR; TCRdb's copy has only in-frame clones and leaves some out. Found here are roughly 150,000 clones, over 70% of them singletons; the top ten hold over 3%. Specimen: PBMCs. The receptors here all came from a male donor in good health and CMV-seronegative.

The chain has TRBV10-3 and TRBJ1-2, with D perhaps matching TRBD1 (6 bases). Looked up from germline, CDR1 is ENHRY and CDR2 is SYGVKD. The germline V and J ends were trimmed by 0 bases and 8 bases, with 10 bases remaining between them. The CDR3 sequence is 13 residues long. CDR3 bases: TGTGCCATCAGTGAGTCGGCAGGGGCCGGCTACACCTTC. Protein product: CAISESAGAGYTF.

The CDR3 protein is CASSLLSQGVDDEQFF. The CDR3 region has the DNA TGTGCCAGCAGCTTACTGAGTCAGGGGGTAGATGATGAGCAGTTCTTC. The rearrangement joins TRBV7-8 to TRBJ2-1, with 7 nucleotides matching TRBD1. V shed 2 bases, J shed 8 bases, and the junction held 12 bases outside the gene matches. The germline CDR1 and CDR2 sequences are SGHVS and FQNEAQ. CDR3 length: 16 residues. Together with reference TRBV7-8 and TRBJ2-1, the CDR3 gives the full variable domain: GAGVSQSPRYKVAKRGQDVALRCDPISGHVSLFWYQQALGQGPEFLTYFQNEAQLDKSGLPSDRFFAERPEGSVSTLKIQRTQQEDSAVYLCASSLLSQGVDDEQFFGPGTRLTVL.

The gene calls are TRBV11-1 and TRBJ2-7; 11 nucleotides line up with TRBD2. J was trimmed by 4 bases and V by 5 bases; bases with no gene match: 4. Germline V CDR1 and CDR2: SGHAT, FQDESV (reference sequence). This CDR3 spans 14 amino acids. CDR3 coding DNA: TGTGCCAGCAGCCAAGGACTAGCGGGTTACGAGCAGTACTTC. Residues: CASSQGLAGYEQYF. The full variable domain, its missing parts supplied by reference TRBV11-1 and TRBJ2-7, is EAEVAQSPRYKITEKSQAVAFWCDPISGHATLYWYRQILGQGPELLVQFQDESVVDDSQLPKDRFSAERLKGVDSTLKIQPAELGDSAMYLCASSQGLAGYEQYFGPGTRLTVT.

In this sample, this clone turned up once. This rearrangement joins TRBV6-1 to TRBJ1-2; possible D gene TRBD1, 6 bases. The germline gives CDR1 MNHNS, CDR2 SASEGT. The CDR3 spans 13 residues. The V end lost 7 bases, the J end lost 4 bases, and 13 bases lay between the germline ends. The CDR3 DNA reads as TGTGCCAGCAAGGCAGGGGAACTCTATGGCTACACCTTC. It yields the protein CASKAGELYGYTF.

V usage is TRBV7-3 and J usage is TRBJ2-3, with a possible D match to TRBD2 (6 bases). The CDR3 runs to 15 residues. Germline CDR1 and CDR2: SGHTA and FQGTGA. V dropped 0 bases and J dropped 7 bases, with 14 bases sitting between them. The CDR3 DNA reads as TGTGCCAGCAGCTTAACCCCGAAGGGGACTTATACGCAGTATTTT. This translates into CASSLTPKGTYTQYF. The full variable domain, its missing parts supplied by reference TRBV7-3 and TRBJ2-3, is GAGVSQTPSNKVTEKGKYVELRCDPISGHTALYWYRQSLGQGPEFLIYFQGTGAADDSGLPNDRFFAVRPEGSVSTLKIQRTERGDSAVYLCASSLTPKGTYTQYFGPGTRLTVL.

This chain connects TRBV7-2 to TRBJ2-2, with 7 positions matching TRBD1. This CDR3 is 15 amino acids long. CDR1 and CDR2 (germline): SGHTA, FQGNSA. J lost 2 bases, V lost 7 bases, and 7 bases had no gene match. The CDR3 protein is CASTTTGTNTGELFF. The DNA for the CDR3 is TGTGCCAGCACCACGACAGGGACCAACACCGGGGAGCTGTTTTTT.

The chain recombines TRBV30 with TRBJ2-7; TRBD1 is a possible D gene (6 bases). The CDR3 spans 13 residues. V lost 2 bases to trimming and J lost 2 bases, with 10 bases between them. Germline V gene sequence: CDR1 GTSNPN, CDR2 SVGIG (reference sequence). CDR3 in DNA: TGTGCCTGGAGTAGGCAGGGGCCCTACGAGCAGTACTTC. Residues: CAWSRQGPYEQYF.

The sample holds a few counts of this clone. The chain has TRBV28 and TRBJ2-2, with D maybe TRBD1 (5 bases). V dropped 1 base and J dropped 3 bases, with 12 bases sitting between them. Germline V CDR1 and CDR2: MDHEN, SYDVKM. This CDR3 has 16 amino acids. CDR3 amino acids: CASSLFGQGDTGELFF. The CDR3 DNA reads TGTGCCAGCAGTTTATTCGGGCAGGGCGACACCGGGGAGCTGTTTTTT.

The CDR3 DNA is TGTGCCAGCAGTGAATTGGACAACCCCTACGAGCAGTACTTC. Its translation is CASSELDNPYEQYF. The V and J genes are TRBV25-1 and TRBJ2-7, with D perhaps matching TRBD1 (5 bases). V lost 1 base and J lost 2, with 9 bases in between. The CDR3 contains 14 residues. Germline CDR1 MGHDK, CDR2 SYGVNS.

This chain uses TRBV5-6 with TRBJ1-1, with D unresolved. Germline CDR1 reads SGHDT; CDR2 reads YYEEEE. V shed 6 bases and J shed 4 bases, with 13 bases lying between them. The CDR3 totals 13 residues. The CDR3 DNA is TGTGCCAGCACCGTACTAGGAGGCACTGAAGCTTTCTTT. Translated, it gives CASTVLGGTEAFF.

As DNA, the CDR3 is TGTGCCAGCAGGGTAGGACAGGGGACCACCGGGGAGCTGTTTTTT. Translating gives CASRVGQGTTGELFF. The rearrangement joins TRBV7-9 to TRBJ2-2; TRBD1 matches at 9 bases. This CDR3 contains 15 residues. CDR1 is SEHNR, CDR2 FQNEAQ, per germline (reference sequence). Losses at the gene ends were 6 bases for V and 4 bases for J; bases not matched to a gene: 6.

The chain employs TRBV4-1 and TRBJ2-7, with 11 positions matching TRBD2. The CDR3 sequence is 15 residues long. J gave up 6 bases and V 1 base, and 5 bases lay outside the gene matches. CDR1 and CDR2 (germline): MGHRA, YSYEKL. For the CDR3, the DNA is TGCGCCAGCAGCCAAGTAGCGGGAGGGCCCAGCGAGCAGTACTTC. It codes for CASSQVAGGPSEQYF.

The rearrangement joins TRBV5-1 to TRBJ1-5, with 9 bases aligning to TRBD1. J was trimmed by 7 bases and V by 4 bases; bases with no gene match: 6. The CDR3 consists of 14 residues. The germline CDR1 and CDR2 sequences are SGHRS and YFSETQ. This chain's CDR3 is CASSEQGADQPQHF. DNA for the CDR3: TGCGCCAGCAGCGAACAGGGGGCAGACCAGCCCCAGCATTTT.

V gene TRBV2 combines with J gene TRBJ2-3, with D unresolved. The germline V gene encodes CDR1 SNHLY and CDR2 FYNNEI. The CDR3 totals 13 residues. V lost 5 bases, J lost 0 bases, and 6 bases lay in between. The CDR3 region has the DNA TGTGCCAGCAGTTGGAGCAGCACAGATACGCAGTATTTT. Amino acid sequence: CASSWSSTDTQYF.

The genes are TRBV5-1 and TRBJ1-3; D is unclear. Germline-derived CDR1 and CDR2 are SGHRS and YFSETQ. Trimming removed 4 bases from V and 1 base from J, with 15 bases in between. This CDR3 spans 16 amino acids. The CDR3 sequence: CASSQTPRGSGNTIYF. CDR3 DNA: TGCGCCAGCAGCCAAACACCACGGGGATCTGGAAACACCATATATTTT.

The chain links TRBV28 to TRBJ2-2; 8 bases line up with TRBD1. J lost 4 bases, V lost 10 bases, and 5 bases had no gene match. The CDR3 has 13 amino acids. Per the germline V gene, CDR1 is MDHEN and CDR2 is SYDVKM. In nucleotides, the CDR3 is TGTGCCATTAGACAGGGGTTCACCGGGGAGCTGTTTTTT. Its protein is CAIRQGFTGELFF.

The CDR3 DNA reads TGTGCCAGCAGTTACTCCGGCGGGGGGGCCACTGAGCAGTTCTTC. Translating it yields CASSYSGGGATEQFF. This rearrangement joins TRBV6-5 to TRBJ2-1, with 9 bases lining up with TRBD2. The trim removed 0 bases at V and 9 bases at J, leaving 6 bases unmatched. Germline V gene lookup returns CDR1 MNHEY and CDR2 SVGAGI. The CDR3 contains 15 residues.

J is TRBJ2-7 and V is TRBV14; 8 nucleotides match TRBD1. Germline V lookup: CDR1 SGHDN, CDR2 FVKESK. V was pared by 4 bases and J by 6 bases, with 5 bases of the junction left unmatched. The CDR3 length is 13 residues. The CDR3 region has the DNA TGTGCCAGCAGCCTCATCGACAGGGGCGAGCAGTACTTC. Translation: CASSLIDRGEQYF.

V and J are TRBV5-4 and TRBJ2-2; perhaps TRBD2 as D (6 bases). Per germline, CDR1 SGHNT and CDR2 YYREEE (reference sequence). CDR3 size: 16 residues. The V and J ends lost 0 bases and 5 bases respectively, with 14 bases between them. The CDR3 here is CASSLAGAGRTGELFF. CDR3 nucleotides: TGTGCCAGCAGCTTGGCCGGGGCGGGAAGGACCGGGGAGCTGTTTTTT.

The chain is built from TRBV5-1 and TRBJ1-1; possibly TRBD1 for D (6 bases). V lost 4 bases, J lost 0 bases, and 10 bases lay in between. CDR1 is SGHRS, CDR2 YFSETQ, per germline. This CDR3 contains 14 residues. The CDR3 nucleotides are TGCGCCAGCAGCCCGGACAGTATGAACACTGAAGCTTTCTTT. It specifies CASSPDSMNTEAFF.

The V call is TRBV9, the J call TRBJ2-3; 12 nucleotides agree with TRBD2. CDR1 and CDR2 from the germline V gene are SGDLS and YYNGEE. The CDR3 spans 18 residues. The V and J ends lost 4 bases and 2 bases, in that order; junction bases with no gene match: 11. The CDR3 sequence: CASSTRGLAGFSTDTQYF. CDR3 nucleotides: TGTGCCAGCAGCACTCGAGGACTAGCGGGGTTCTCCACAGATACGCAGTATTTT.

The V call is TRBV19, the J call TRBJ1-1; 7 bases are shared with TRBD1. Trimming at V came to 5 bases and at J to 2 bases, leaving 11 bases not matched to a gene. This CDR3 spans 16 amino acids. In germline, CDR1 is LNHDA, CDR2 SQIVND (reference sequence). CDR3 in DNA: TGTGCCAGTAGTGTACTGGCTGGACAGGAAAACACTGAAGCTTTCTTT. It codes for CASSVLAGQENTEAFF.

This CDR3 reads CSVAPPRGGADTQYF. CDR3 nucleotide sequence: TGCAGCGTGGCCCCGCCTCGGGGGGGCGCAGATACGCAGTATTTT. The rearrangement links TRBV29-1 to TRBJ2-3; 8 bases line up with TRBD2. This CDR3 region has 15 residues. The ends lost 6 bases at V and 4 bases at J; junction bases unmatched: 12. Germline assignment: CDR1 SQVTM and CDR2 ANQGSEA.

The chain has TRBV13 and TRBJ2-3; maybe TRBD1 (5 bases). Per germline, CDR1 PRHDT and CDR2 FYEKMQ (reference sequence). CDR3 length equals 14 residues. V was shortened by 3 bases and J by 6 bases, with 13 bases between the two germline ends. The CDR3 DNA reads TGTGCCAGCAGCTTTGGACAAACTTTTGATACGCAGTATTTT. This translates into CASSFGQTFDTQYF.

V usage is TRBV30 and J usage is TRBJ2-7; TRBD2 matches 10 bases. The CDR3 loop spans 16 amino acids. J was trimmed by 2 bases and V by 4 bases; bases with no gene match: 11. Germline CDR1 and CDR2: GTSNPN and SVGIG (reference sequence). CDR3 sequence reads: CAWTGGLAGVTYEQYF. CDR3 DNA: TGTGCCTGGACCGGGGGGCTAGCGGGAGTTACCTACGAGCAGTACTTC. Full variable domain (outside the CDR3, taken from reference TRBV30 and TRBJ2-7): SQTIHQWPATLVQPVGSPLSLECTVEGTSNPNLYWYRQAAGRGLQLLFYSVGIGQISSEVPQNLSASRPQDRQFILSSKKLLLSDSGFYLCAWTGGLAGVTYEQYFGPGTRLTVT.

A few counts support this clone. CDR3 DNA sequence: TGCAGCGTTGAAGTCGCGGACGGGAGGGCCTACAATGAGCAGTTCTTC. Translation: CSVEVADGRAYNEQFF. The rearrangement joins TRBV29-1 to TRBJ2-1; TRBD2 aligns across 8 bases. CDR3 length equals 16 residues. Germline V gene data show CDR1 as SQVTM and CDR2 as ANQGSEA. V shed 1 base and J 2 bases; nucleotides not matched to a gene: 7.

The rearrangement links TRBV6-5 to TRBJ1-1; 9 bases are shared with TRBD1. CDR1 MNHEY and CDR2 SVGAGI come from the germline V gene. J was trimmed by 6 bases and V by 6 bases; bases with no gene match: 8. CDR3 length equals 14 residues. CDR3 residues: CASRKTGGAAEAFF. The CDR3 nucleotides read TGTGCCAGCAGAAAAACAGGGGGCGCCGCTGAAGCTTTCTTT.

The rearrangement uses TRBV19 and TRBJ2-1, with 13 bases fitting TRBD2. The CDR3 has 15 residues. Trimming cost V 1 base and J 10 bases; bases outside gene matches: 4. Germline assignment: CDR1 LNHDA and CDR2 SQIVND (reference sequence). CDR3 sequence: CASSIGTSGSWEQFF. CDR3 DNA sequence: TGTGCCAGTAGTATAGGGACTAGCGGGAGTTGGGAGCAGTTCTTC.

J is TRBJ2-5 and V is TRBV4-1, with 12 positions matching TRBD2. The V gene's germline CDR1 is MGHRA and CDR2 YSYEKL. The CDR3 runs 17 residues. V was pared by 4 bases and J by 4 bases, with 10 bases of the junction left unmatched. This CDR3 reads CASSPRASGGAPETQYF. In DNA, the CDR3 is TGCGCCAGCAGCCCCCGGGCTAGCGGGGGGGCCCCAGAGACCCAGTACTTC.